The 10 T cell receptor beta chains below come from one sample, sequenced in a study of blood T cell repertoires in COVID-19. Clones were read by immunoSEQ multiplex PCR, and TCRdb kept only the in-frame ones, dropping some. The sample has over 100,000 clones; about 87% are singletons. The sample consisted of peripheral blood. Receptor source: a human donor in a cohort sampled during active COVID-19.

V is TRBV5-6 and J is TRBJ1-5, with 7 bases fitting TRBD1. The CDR3 sequence is 16 residues long. V shed 2 bases and J 1 base; nucleotides not matched to a gene: 6. Germline lookup yields CDR1 SGHDT and CDR2 YYEEEE. The chain's CDR3 is CASSFKGAGSNQPQHF. In DNA form, the CDR3 reads TGTGCCAGCAGCTTTAAGGGGGCCGGGAGCAATCAGCCCCAGCATTTT. The full variable domain, its missing parts supplied by reference TRBV5-6 and TRBJ1-5, is DAGVTQSPTHLIKTRGQQVTLRCSPKSGHDTVSWYQQALGQGPQFIFQYYEEEERQRGNFPDRFSGHQFPNYSSELNVNALLLGDSALYLCASSFKGAGSNQPQHFGDGTRLSIL.

The V and J genes are TRBV28 and TRBJ1-4, with a tentative D call TRBD1 (6 bases). The CDR3 is 21 amino acids. Trimming removed 2 bases at V and 7 bases at J, with 32 bases between. In germline, CDR1 is MDHEN, CDR2 SYDVKM. CDR3 sequence (DNA): TGTGCCAGCAGTTTAAAACAGGAAATCAGGGGCCGACTTTCCCCTTTTGAAAAACTGTTTTTT. It encodes CASSLKQEIRGRLSPFEKLFF.

The chain is built from TRBV27 and TRBJ2-5; no reliable D call. The V end lost 5 bases, the J end lost 5 bases, and 18 bases lay between the germline ends. This CDR3 is 15 amino acids long. CDR1 is MNHEY and CDR2 is SMNVEV in the germline V gene (reference sequence). The CDR3 DNA reads TGTGCCAGCAGTCCGTCCGGTTGGGCACGGGAGACCCAGTACTTC. Protein sequence: CASSPSGWARETQYF.

V usage is TRBV4-2 and J usage is TRBJ2-7, with D maybe TRBD2 (6 bases). Germline lookup yields CDR1 LGHNA and CDR2 YNFKEQ. The CDR3 totals 16 residues. Trimming removed 0 bases at V and 2 bases at J, with 14 bases between. For the CDR3, the DNA is TGTGCCAGCAGCCAAGATGGGCCTAGCGTAGCCTACGAGCAGTACTTC. It codes for CASSQDGPSVAYEQYF.

The table lists this clone with a few counts. The chain is built from TRBV7-9 and TRBJ2-7, with TRBD1 as a possible D gene (7 bases). Trimming pared 4 bases from V and 5 bases from J, leaving 12 bases between. The CDR3 has 13 residues. From germline, CDR1 is SEHNR and CDR2 FQNEAQ (reference sequence). The CDR3 nucleotides are TGTGCCAGCAGCTCGCCCAGGGGGGACGAGCAGTACTTC. Amino acid sequence: CASSSPRGDEQYF.

The CDR3 region has the DNA TGTGCCAGCAGTTTAACGGGGGGGGGATATAATTCACCCCTCCACTTT. This encodes CASSLTGGGYNSPLHF. The rearrangement uses TRBV28 and TRBJ1-6; maybe TRBD1 (5 bases). The germline V and J ends were trimmed by 2 bases and 4 bases, with 12 bases remaining between them. The germline gives CDR1 MDHEN, CDR2 SYDVKM. The CDR3 runs 16 residues.

This clone has only one observation. This chain links TRBV5-1 with TRBJ1-2; maybe TRBD1 (6 bases). CDR1 SGHRS and CDR2 YFSETQ come from the germline V gene. CDR3 size: 14 residues. Between the trimmed V and J ends, which lost 3 bases and 4 bases, there was a span of 13 bases. The CDR3: CASSSTTGPYGYTF. The DNA for the CDR3 is TGCGCCAGCAGCTCGACGACAGGACCCTATGGCTACACCTTC.

The CDR3 DNA sequence: TGTGCCAGCAGCTTAGGGACTAGCGGGAGTCCTTCCTACGAGCAGTACTTC. Encoded protein: CASSLGTSGSPSYEQYF. The V gene is TRBV7-9, the J gene TRBJ2-7; 13 nucleotides agree with TRBD2. Germline V gene lookup returns CDR1 SEHNR and CDR2 FQNEAQ (reference sequence). This CDR3 has 17 residues. V shed 1 base and J 1 base; nucleotides not matched to a gene: 4.

This clone has just one count. The chain combines TRBV19 with TRBJ2-1, with TRBD2 identical over 9 bases. The CDR3 has 16 amino acids. Germline CDR1 reads LNHDA; CDR2 reads SQIVND (reference sequence). V shed 3 bases, J shed 7 bases, and the junction held 10 bases outside the gene matches. DNA for the CDR3: TGTGCCAGTAGTATCCTTAGCGGGAGCCAGGGGAATGAGCAGTTCTTC. Translated: CASSILSGSQGNEQFF. The variable domain in full, with the rest retrieved from reference TRBV19 and TRBJ2-1, is DGGITQSPKYLFRKEGQNVTLSCEQNLNHDAMYWYRQDPGQGLRLIYYSQIVNDFQKGDIAEGYSVSREKKESFPLTVTSAQKNPTAFYLCASSILSGSQGNEQFFGPGTRLTVL.

The genes are TRBV19 and TRBJ2-5; maybe TRBD2 (7 bases). Per the germline V gene, CDR1 is LNHDA and CDR2 is SQIVND (reference sequence). V lost 0 bases and J lost 4, with 12 bases in between. CDR3 length: 15 amino acids. Here the CDR3 DNA reads TGTGCCAGTAGTATAGAGAGGGGGGGGACAGAGACCCAGTACTTC. This encodes CASSIERGGTETQYF.